The 32 T cell receptor beta chains below come from one sample, sequenced in a study of cytomegalovirus exposure and HLA in healthy donors. Clones were read by immunoSEQ multiplex PCR, and TCRdb kept only the in-frame ones, dropping some. The table shows tens of thousands of clones, with 85% to 95% occurring only once. Sequencing input: PBMCs. The receptors were sampled from a man younger than 35 in good health and CMV-seronegative.

V gene TRBV6-5 combines with J gene TRBJ1-2; D unresolved. The V gene lost 6 bases and the J gene lost 4 bases, with 9 bases spanning the gap. CDR1 MNHEY and CDR2 SVGAGI come from the germline V gene. The CDR3 has 12 residues. CDR3 in amino acids: CASREATYGYTF. For the CDR3, the DNA is TGTGCCAGCAGAGAAGCCACCTATGGCTACACCTTC.

The chain carries TRBV6-6 and TRBJ1-5; D gene ambiguous. V lost 0 bases and J lost 5, with 11 bases in between. CDR1 MNHNY and CDR2 SVGAGI come from the germline V gene (reference sequence). The CDR3 contains 15 residues. The CDR3 sequence is CASSYSGISDQPQHF. The CDR3, as DNA: TGTGCCAGCAGTTACTCGGGCATTTCGGATCAGCCCCAGCATTTT.

This chain connects TRBV5-4 to TRBJ2-1, with a weak D call TRBD1 (6 bases). CDR3 length equals 12 residues. Germline loops: CDR1 SGHNT, CDR2 YYREEE (reference sequence). V shed 9 bases and J shed 13 bases, with 20 bases lying between them. The DNA of the CDR3 is TGTGCCACCTCCGTACGGGACAAATCTCAGTTCTTC. It translates to CATSVRDKSQFF. The complete variable domain, with remaining parts taken from reference TRBV5-4 and TRBJ2-1, reads ETGVTQSPTHLIKTRGQQVTLRCSSQSGHNTVSWYQQALGQGPQFIFQYYREEENGRGNFPPRFSGLQFPNYSSELNVNALELDDSALYLCATSVRDKSQFFGPGTRLTVL.

The chain is built from TRBV7-8 and TRBJ2-7, with D possibly being TRBD1 (6 bases). Germline V gene sequence: CDR1 SGHVS, CDR2 FQNEAQ. V gave up 5 bases and J gave up 1 base, with 12 bases separating them. CDR3 length: 14 amino acids. CDR3 bases: TGTGCCAGCAGCCCCCTGGACAGTTCCTACGAGCAGTACTTC. It specifies CASSPLDSSYEQYF.

The V call is TRBV6-1, the J call TRBJ2-7, with D uncertain. CDR3 length: 14 amino acids. Between the trimmed V and J ends, which lost 2 bases and 2 bases, there was a span of 10 bases. Germline V gene lookup returns CDR1 MNHNS and CDR2 SASEGT. The CDR3 DNA reads as TGTGCCAGCAGTGAAATAACAGTGGCCTACGAGCAGTACTTC. Amino acids: CASSEITVAYEQYF.

The V gene is TRBV5-4, the J gene TRBJ2-1; D gene ambiguous. Germline V gene data show CDR1 as SGHNT and CDR2 as YYREEE (reference sequence). The CDR3 extends over 16 amino acids. V was cut by 0 bases and J by 4 bases, with 14 bases left in between. CDR3 bases: TGTGCCAGCAGCTTGGACCCCAAACTCGGTTACAATGAGCAGTTCTTC. Encoded protein: CASSLDPKLGYNEQFF.

The chain couples TRBV28 to TRBJ1-2; D is unresolved. From germline, CDR1 is MDHEN and CDR2 SYDVKM. This CDR3 is 13 amino acids long. V dropped 2 bases and J dropped 4 bases, with 8 bases sitting between them. CDR3 sequence: CASSLTLAYGYTF. Here the CDR3 DNA reads TGTGCCAGCAGTTTAACGCTAGCCTATGGCTACACCTTC.

CDR3 DNA: TGTGCCAGCAGCTCGGGGACAGGGGGTCAGCCCCAGCATTTT. As protein: CASSSGTGGQPQHF. This chain joins TRBV5-5 and TRBJ1-5; 11 bases map to TRBD1. The junction had 2 bases not matched to a gene; V was cut back by 3 bases and J by 6 bases. This CDR3 comprises 14 residues. Germline V gene sequence: CDR1 SGHKS, CDR2 YYEKEE (reference sequence).

The rearrangement links TRBV29-1 to TRBJ2-3; the match to TRBD1 covers 7 bases. The CDR3 loop spans 15 amino acids. Per germline, CDR1 SQVTM and CDR2 ANQGSEA. V was pared by 7 bases and J by 1 base, with 11 bases of the junction left unmatched. The CDR3 nucleotides are TGCAGCGCTAAGTCGACAGGGACAGGCACAGATACGCAGTATTTT. Residues: CSAKSTGTGTDTQYF.

The DNA for the CDR3 is TGTGCCAGCGTGGGACAGGGGGGATTGAACACTGAAGCTTTCTTT. It is translated as CASVGQGGLNTEAFF. This chain uses TRBV7-2 with TRBJ1-1, with TRBD1 identical over 11 bases. The junction had 5 bases not matched to a gene; V was cut back by 8 bases and J by 0 bases. CDR1 is SGHTA and CDR2 is FQGNSA in the germline V gene. The CDR3 covers 15 residues.

The chain employs TRBV19 and TRBJ1-4; the match to TRBD1 covers 9 bases. Germline V CDR1 and CDR2: LNHDA, SQIVND (reference sequence). Trimming took 6 bases from V and 10 from J; bases not matched to a gene: 3. The CDR3 length is 12 residues. This CDR3 is CASRGQGRKLFF. In DNA, the CDR3 is TGTGCCAGTAGAGGACAGGGGCGAAAACTGTTTTTT.

This chain links TRBV5-1 with TRBJ2-5, with 8 positions matching TRBD1. The CDR3 has 13 amino acids. After removal of 4 bases from V and 4 bases from J, the junction contained 3 bases not matched to a gene. Germline V gene lookup returns CDR1 SGHRS and CDR2 YFSETQ. The CDR3 DNA reads as TGCGCCAGCAGCACTACAGGGGGAGAGACCCAGTACTTC. Encoded protein: CASSTTGGETQYF. Looking up the rest from reference TRBV5-1 and TRBJ2-5 gives the full variable domain: KAGVTQTPRYLIKTRGQQVTLSCSPISGHRSVSWYQQTPGQGLQFLFEYFSETQRNKGNFPGRFSGRQFSNSRSEMNVSTLELGDSALYLCASSTTGGETQYFGPGTRLLVL.

The genes are TRBV5-1 and TRBJ2-1, with 9 positions matching TRBD2. This CDR3 has 16 residues. Losses at the gene ends were 7 bases for V and 7 bases for J; bases not matched to a gene: 15. Germline V gene lookup returns CDR1 SGHRS and CDR2 YFSETQ. Written as DNA, the CDR3 is TGCGCCAGCTCCCCTCGAGCGGGAGGACCGGGGAATGAGCAGTTCTTC. It encodes CASSPRAGGPGNEQFF.

The genes are TRBV6-5 and TRBJ2-2; 7 bases map to TRBD1. V was pared by 6 bases and J by 6 bases, with 7 bases of the junction left unmatched. Germline V gives CDR1 MNHEY, CDR2 SVGAGI. The CDR3 is made up of 14 amino acids. The CDR3 is CASSPKTGSGELFF. CDR3 DNA sequence: TGTGCCAGCAGCCCCAAGACAGGGTCCGGGGAGCTGTTTTTT.

J is TRBJ2-5 and V is TRBV9; TRBD2 agrees at 14 bases. CDR1 is SGDLS and CDR2 is YYNGEE in the germline V gene. The CDR3 is made up of 18 amino acids. V shed 0 bases, J shed 3 bases, and the junction held 7 bases outside the gene matches. The CDR3 here is CASSVGTSGRLGEETQYF. CDR3 DNA: TGTGCCAGCAGCGTAGGGACTAGCGGGAGGCTTGGGGAAGAGACCCAGTACTTC.

The chain carries TRBV6-1 and TRBJ2-5, with 9 bases lining up with TRBD1. V was pared by 2 bases and J by 5 bases, with 6 bases of the junction left unmatched. The CDR3 extends over 15 amino acids. In germline, CDR1 is MNHNS, CDR2 SASEGT. The CDR3 coding sequence is TGTGCCAGCAGTGAATTGGGGGACAGGGTTGAGACCCAGTACTTC. Translation: CASSELGDRVETQYF.

The sample holds one count of this clone. This chain uses TRBV13 with TRBJ1-5, with unresolved D. Between the trimmed V and J ends, which lost 5 bases and 8 bases, there was a span of 10 bases. CDR1 and CDR2 (germline): PRHDT, FYEKMQ (reference sequence). This CDR3 region has 12 residues. CDR3 bases: TGTGCCAGCAGCCCGCTAGGAGAGCCCCAGCATTTT. Protein sequence: CASSPLGEPQHF.

This chain uses TRBV30 with TRBJ2-2, with 10 nucleotides matching TRBD2. The CDR3 has 15 residues. Germline trimming cut 4 bases from V and 2 bases from J; bases unmatched to any gene: 4. Germline assignment: CDR1 GTSNPN and CDR2 SVGIG (reference sequence). Here the CDR3 reads CAWKLAGLNTGELFF. CDR3 sequence (DNA): TGTGCCTGGAAACTAGCGGGGCTAAACACCGGGGAGCTGTTTTTT.

A single count supports this clone. The V call is TRBV5-4, the J call TRBJ2-4; 7 bases align to TRBD1. Germline CDR1 is SGHNT and CDR2 is YYREEE (reference sequence). The CDR3 extends over 15 amino acids. V lost 3 bases and J lost 9; bases outside the gene matches: 12. The CDR3, as DNA: TGTGCCAGCAGCTCGGCTTTCAGGGGGAGCGGCATTCAGTACTTC. This gives the protein CASSSAFRGSGIQYF.

V is TRBV5-4 and J is TRBJ2-7; maybe TRBD2 (6 bases). V was trimmed by 0 bases and J by 3 bases, leaving 16 bases between them. Germline-derived CDR1 and CDR2 are SGHNT and YYREEE (reference sequence). The CDR3 is made up of 16 amino acids. DNA for the CDR3: TGTGCCAGCAGCTTGGCCCCACGGGAGTTGGGCTACGAGCAGTACTTC. This gives the protein CASSLAPRELGYEQYF.

The chain recombines TRBV6-6 with TRBJ2-1; TRBD1 aligns across 8 bases. The trim removed 4 bases at V and 12 bases at J, leaving 5 bases unmatched. The CDR3 length is 12 residues. CDR1 MNHNY and CDR2 SVGAGI come from the germline V gene (reference sequence). The CDR3 protein is CASSFRGTGQFF. The CDR3 DNA reads TGTGCCAGCAGTTTCAGAGGGACAGGGCAGTTCTTC.

This clone was observed a handful of times. The rearrangement joins TRBV7-6 to TRBJ2-3; a weak D match, TRBD2 (6 bases). CDR1 and CDR2 (germline): SGHVS, FNYEAQ. The CDR3 has 16 residues. Between the trimmed V and J ends, which lost 1 base and 2 bases, there was a span of 13 bases. The CDR3 DNA is TGTGCCAGCAGCTTAGTTGGGGGGACCTCCACAGATACGCAGTATTTT. This codes for CASSLVGGTSTDTQYF.

The chain employs TRBV7-2 and TRBJ2-7; 10 bases agree with TRBD1. The CDR3 totals 16 residues. Germline trimming cut 2 bases from V and 0 bases from J; bases unmatched to any gene: 4. Germline CDR1 is SGHTA and CDR2 is FQGNSA. CDR3 amino acids: CASSLLGQGFSYEQYF. As DNA, the CDR3 is TGTGCCAGCAGCTTATTGGGACAGGGGTTCTCCTACGAGCAGTACTTC.

The chain is built from TRBV5-6 and TRBJ2-2; no clear D gene. Germline V lookup: CDR1 SGHDT, CDR2 YYEEEE. V gave up 2 bases and J gave up 1 base, with 6 bases separating them. This CDR3 contains 14 residues. The CDR3 protein is CASSFQVNTGELFF. CDR3 DNA: TGTGCCAGCAGCTTCCAGGTGAACACCGGGGAGCTGTTTTTT. The full variable domain, completed using reference TRBV5-6 and TRBJ2-2, is DAGVTQSPTHLIKTRGQQVTLRCSPKSGHDTVSWYQQALGQGPQFIFQYYEEEERQRGNFPDRFSGHQFPNYSSELNVNALLLGDSALYLCASSFQVNTGELFFGEGSRLTVL.

The chain links TRBV6-5 to TRBJ1-3; TRBD1 might be the D (5 bases). The CDR3 has 16 residues. The germline gives CDR1 MNHEY, CDR2 SVGAGI. Trimming took off 0 bases at V and 8 bases at J, with 17 bases between the two ends. The CDR3 sequence: CASSYSVQGFLHTIYF. DNA of the CDR3: TGTGCCAGCAGTTACTCGGTCCAGGGCTTTCTCCACACCATATATTTT.

This chain connects TRBV11-2 to TRBJ2-7; D is unclear. Trimming removed 3 bases at V and 0 bases at J, with 18 bases between. Per the germline V gene, CDR1 is SGHAT and CDR2 is FQNNGV. The CDR3 is made up of 17 amino acids. The CDR3 DNA follows: TGTGCCAGCAGCTTTCAGCAGCCGGGTATTAGCTCCTACGAGCAGTACTTC. This encodes CASSFQQPGISSYEQYF.

This clone has just a few counts. This rearrangement joins TRBV6-6 to TRBJ1-5; no firm D call. Germline assignment: CDR1 MNHNY and CDR2 SVGAGI (reference sequence). This CDR3 is built from 13 residues. Trimming took off 10 bases at V and 0 bases at J, with 10 bases between the two ends. CDR3 DNA: TGTGCCACCGACGGAGATAGCAATCAGCCCCAGCATTTT. As protein: CATDGDSNQPQHF.

The chain couples TRBV18 to TRBJ1-4; D remains unclear. CDR1 KGHSH and CDR2 LQKENI come from the germline V gene. Trimming pared 9 bases from V and 5 bases from J, leaving 13 bases between. CDR3 size: 13 residues. CDR3 protein: CASSFSENEKLFF. CDR3 nucleotides: TGTGCCAGTTCCTTTAGCGAGAATGAAAAACTGTTTTTT.

The genes are TRBV27 and TRBJ2-7, with D perhaps TRBD2 (7 bases). Germline CDR1 and CDR2: MNHEY and SMNVEV (reference sequence). The CDR3 is 16 amino acids. Trimming took 3 bases from V and 3 from J, leaving 18 bases between them. The CDR3 here is CASSFSVERDNYEQYF. Written as DNA, the CDR3 is TGTGCCAGCAGTTTCAGCGTGGAGCGGGACAACTACGAGCAGTACTTC.

This chain links TRBV27 with TRBJ2-3; D may be TRBD2 (7 bases). The V gene lost 3 bases and the J gene lost 4 bases, with 20 bases spanning the gap. There are 17 residues in the CDR3. Germline assignment: CDR1 MNHEY and CDR2 SMNVEV (reference sequence). CDR3 DNA: TGTGCCAGCAGTTTTGATAATTATGGGGGGGCAGCAGATACGCAGTATTTT. This translates into CASSFDNYGGAADTQYF.

This clone was picked up one time. The V and J genes are TRBV6-5 and TRBJ2-1; 9 bases are a match to TRBD2. The CDR3 is 14 residues long. V was pared by 5 bases and J by 5 bases, with 4 bases of the junction left unmatched. CDR1 is MNHEY and CDR2 is SVGAGI in the germline V gene. CDR3 sequence reads: CASSTSGYNNEQFF. CDR3 DNA: TGTGCCAGCAGTACTAGCGGGTATAACAATGAGCAGTTCTTC.

The chain carries TRBV13 and TRBJ1-6; D is ambiguous. CDR3 size: 13 residues. The germline gives CDR1 PRHDT, CDR2 FYEKMQ (reference sequence). The V end lost 2 bases, the J end lost 7 bases, and 6 bases lay between the germline ends. The CDR3 DNA is TGTGCCAGCAGCTTAAAATTAAATTCACCCCTCCACTTT. This translates into CASSLKLNSPLHF.